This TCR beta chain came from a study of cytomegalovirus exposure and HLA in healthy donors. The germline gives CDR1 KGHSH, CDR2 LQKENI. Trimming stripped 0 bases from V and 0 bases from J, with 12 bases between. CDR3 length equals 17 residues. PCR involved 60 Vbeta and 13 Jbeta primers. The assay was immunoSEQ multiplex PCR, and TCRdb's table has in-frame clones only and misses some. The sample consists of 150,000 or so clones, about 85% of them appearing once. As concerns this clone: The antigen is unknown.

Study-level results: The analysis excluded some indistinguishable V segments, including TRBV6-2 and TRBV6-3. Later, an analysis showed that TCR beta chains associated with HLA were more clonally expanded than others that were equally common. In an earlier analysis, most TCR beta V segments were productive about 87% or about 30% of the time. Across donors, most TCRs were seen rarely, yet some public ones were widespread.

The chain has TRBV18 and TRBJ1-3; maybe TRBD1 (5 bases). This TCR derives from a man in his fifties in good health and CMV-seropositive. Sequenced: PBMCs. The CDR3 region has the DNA TGTGCCAGCTCACCACCGCAGGGCCGCAGCTCTGGAAACACCATATATTTT. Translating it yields CASSPPQGRSSGNTIYF.